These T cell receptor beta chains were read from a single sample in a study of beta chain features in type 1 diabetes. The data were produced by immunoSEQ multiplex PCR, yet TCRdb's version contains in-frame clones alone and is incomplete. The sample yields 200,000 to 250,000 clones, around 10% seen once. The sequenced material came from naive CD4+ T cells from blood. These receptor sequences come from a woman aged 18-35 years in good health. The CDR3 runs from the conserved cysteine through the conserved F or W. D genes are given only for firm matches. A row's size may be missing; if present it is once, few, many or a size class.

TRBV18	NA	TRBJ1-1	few	TGTGCCAGCTCACCCCGGCGTCGACAGGTTAACACTGAAGCTTTCTTT	CASSPRRRQVNTEAFF
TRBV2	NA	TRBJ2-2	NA	TGTGCCAGCAGTGAGGGCCGGAACGGGGAGCTGTTTTTT	CASSEGRNGELFF
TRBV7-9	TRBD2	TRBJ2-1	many	TGTGCCAGCAGCCTCCGGCGGGGGTCCTACAATGAGCAGTTCTTC	CASSLRRGSYNEQFF
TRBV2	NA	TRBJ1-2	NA	TGTGCCAGCAGTGCCGGGAGCGGAGGGAGCTATGGCTACACCTTC	CASSAGSGGSYGYTF
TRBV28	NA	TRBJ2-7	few	TGTGCCAGCTGCCCCCCTGGTCTTAGCTCCTACGAGCAGTACTTC	CASCPPGLSSYEQYF
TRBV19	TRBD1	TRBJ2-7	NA	TGTGCCAGTAGTATAGTCCCCCGGACAGGGGCCATCTACGAGCAGTACTTC	CASSIVPRTGAIYEQYF
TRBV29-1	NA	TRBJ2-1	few	TGCAGCGTTGAAACAGGAACAGTAGCAAACAATGAGCAGTTCTTC	CSVETGTVANNEQFF
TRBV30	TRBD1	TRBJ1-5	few	TGTGCCTGGAGGCCACAGGGGTATAGCAATCAGCCCCAGCATTTT	CAWRPQGYSNQPQHF
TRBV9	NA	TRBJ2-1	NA	TGTGCCAGCAGCGTAGTGGCCTTCAATGAGCAGTTCTTC	CASSVVAFNEQFF
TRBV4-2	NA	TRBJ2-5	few	TGTGCCAGCAGCCTTCAAGGACTGACACAAGAGACCCAGTACTTC	CASSLQGLTQETQYF
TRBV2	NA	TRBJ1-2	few	TGTGCCAGCAGTGTATATGGCTACACCTTC	CASSVYGYTF
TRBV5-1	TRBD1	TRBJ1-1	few	TGCGCCAGCAGCTTAGGGGGCCTCGGTCACACTGAAGCTTTCTTT	CASSLGGLGHTEAFF
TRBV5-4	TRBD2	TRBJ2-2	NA	TGTGCCAGCAGCTCCCGGGTAGCGGGGGGGCTAACCGGGGAGCTGTTTTTT	CASSSRVAGGLTGELFF
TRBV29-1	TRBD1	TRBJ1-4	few	TGCAGCGTTAAACAGGGGGCCGGTAATGAAAAACTGTTTTTT	CSVKQGAGNEKLFF
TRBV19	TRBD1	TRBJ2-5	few	TGTGCCAGTAGTGCCCGGACAGGGCCCACGCAAGGGGCCCAGTACTTC	CASSARTGPTQGAQYF
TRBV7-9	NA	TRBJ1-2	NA	TGTGCCAGCAGCTTCGGACAGAGCCATGGCTACACCTTC	CASSFGQSHGYTF
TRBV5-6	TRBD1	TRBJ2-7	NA	TGTGCCAGCAGCTGGACAGGGCTCTCCTACGAGCAGTACTTC	CASSWTGLSYEQYF
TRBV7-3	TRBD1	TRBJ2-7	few	TGTGCCAGCAGCTCCGACAGGGGAGGCGAGCAGTACTTC	CASSSDRGGEQYF
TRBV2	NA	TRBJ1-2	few	TGTGCCAGCAGTGAGCGGGGAAACCTTAACTATGGCTACACCTTC	CASSERGNLNYGYTF
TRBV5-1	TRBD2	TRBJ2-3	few	TGCGCCAGCAGATTAACTAGCGTGTTGGGGGATACGCAGTATTTT	CASRLTSVLGDTQYF
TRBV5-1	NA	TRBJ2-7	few	TGCGCCAGCAGCTTGGTCGGGGAGTGGAACGAGCAGTACTTC	CASSLVGEWNEQYF
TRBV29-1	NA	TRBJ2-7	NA	TGCAGCGTTGGGGTAGGAGTTTACGAGCAGTACTTC	CSVGVGVYEQYF
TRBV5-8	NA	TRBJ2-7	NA	TGTGCCAGCAGGGGAACGAGCGGAAACGAGCAGTACTTC	CASRGTSGNEQYF
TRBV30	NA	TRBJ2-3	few	TGTGCCTGGAGTGTCCTAGGGGGAGGGTCAGGTACGCAGTATTTT	CAWSVLGGGSGTQYF
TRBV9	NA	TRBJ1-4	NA	TGTGCCAGCAGCGTAGCGGGACAATTTAATGAAAAACTGTTTTTT	CASSVAGQFNEKLFF